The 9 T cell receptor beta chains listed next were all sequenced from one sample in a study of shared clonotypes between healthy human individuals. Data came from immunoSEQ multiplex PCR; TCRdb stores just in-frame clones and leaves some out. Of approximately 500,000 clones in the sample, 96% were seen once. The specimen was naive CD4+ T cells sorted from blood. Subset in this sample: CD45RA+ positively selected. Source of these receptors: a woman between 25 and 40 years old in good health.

The DNA of the CDR3 is TGTGCCAGCAGCTGGAAAGCAGGGGATCCCAGCTACGAGCAGTACTTC. The encoded protein is CASSWKAGDPSYEQYF. V gene TRBV7-6 combines with J gene TRBJ2-5, with D perhaps TRBD1 (6 bases). Matching the DNA end better, TRBJ2-7 makes the J call doubtful. The CDR3 has 16 residues. Germline V gives CDR1 SGHVS, CDR2 FNYEAQ.

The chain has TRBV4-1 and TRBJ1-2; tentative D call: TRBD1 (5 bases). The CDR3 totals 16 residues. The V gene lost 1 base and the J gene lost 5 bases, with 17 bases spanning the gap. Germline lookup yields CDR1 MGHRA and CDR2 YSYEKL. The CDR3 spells CASSQGLPGTGYGYTF. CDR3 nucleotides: TGCGCCAGCAGCCAAGGTCTGCCCGGGACGGGATATGGCTACACCTTC.

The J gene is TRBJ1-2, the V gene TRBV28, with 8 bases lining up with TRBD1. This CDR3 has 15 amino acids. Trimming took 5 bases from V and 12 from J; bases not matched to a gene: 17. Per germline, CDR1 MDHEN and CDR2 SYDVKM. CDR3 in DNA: TGTGCCAGCAGTGGTCCGTCAGGACAGGGAGGGTGGCACACCTTC. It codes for CASSGPSGQGGWHTF.

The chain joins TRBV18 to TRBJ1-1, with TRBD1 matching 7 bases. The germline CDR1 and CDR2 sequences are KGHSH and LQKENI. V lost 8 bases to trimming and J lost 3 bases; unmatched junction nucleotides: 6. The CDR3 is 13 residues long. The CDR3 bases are TGTGCCAGCCCAGCCGGGACAGACACTGAAGCTTTCTTT. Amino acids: CASPAGTDTEAFF.

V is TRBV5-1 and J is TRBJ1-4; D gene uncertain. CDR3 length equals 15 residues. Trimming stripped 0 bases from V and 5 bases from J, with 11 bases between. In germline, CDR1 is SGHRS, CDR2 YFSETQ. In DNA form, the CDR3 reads TGCGCCAGCAGCTTGGTTGGAGCCTCAAATGAAAAACTGTTTTTT. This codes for CASSLVGASNEKLFF.

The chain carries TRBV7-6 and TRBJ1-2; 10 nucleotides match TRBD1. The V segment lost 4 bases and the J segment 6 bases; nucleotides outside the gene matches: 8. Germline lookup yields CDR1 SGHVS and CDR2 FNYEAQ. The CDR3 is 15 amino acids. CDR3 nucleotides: TGTGCCAGCAGCTCCTCGACAGGGGGCTCAGATGGCTACACCTTC. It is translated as CASSSSTGGSDGYTF.

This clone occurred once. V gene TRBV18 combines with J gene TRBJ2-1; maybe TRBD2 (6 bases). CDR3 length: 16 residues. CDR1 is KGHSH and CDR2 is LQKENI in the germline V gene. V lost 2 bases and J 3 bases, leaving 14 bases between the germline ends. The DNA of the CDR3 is TGTGCCAGCTCACCAAGGGCTAGCGCGAGCTACAATGAGCAGTTCTTC. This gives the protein CASSPRASASYNEQFF.

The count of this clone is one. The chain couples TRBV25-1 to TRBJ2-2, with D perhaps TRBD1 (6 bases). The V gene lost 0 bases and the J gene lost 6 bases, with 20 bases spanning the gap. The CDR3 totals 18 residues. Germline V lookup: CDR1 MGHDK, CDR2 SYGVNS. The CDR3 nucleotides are TGTGCCAGCAGTGAATATCAGGACAGTCACCGAGGGGCCGGGGAGCTGTTTTTT. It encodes CASSEYQDSHRGAGELFF.

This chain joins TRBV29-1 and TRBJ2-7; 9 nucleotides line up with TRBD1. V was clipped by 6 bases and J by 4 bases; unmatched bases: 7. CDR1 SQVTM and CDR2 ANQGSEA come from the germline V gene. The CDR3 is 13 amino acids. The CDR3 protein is CSVLQGARYEQYF. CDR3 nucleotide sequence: TGCAGCGTCCTACAGGGGGCACGGTACGAGCAGTACTTC.